The source of this TCR beta chain is a study of Ad26.COV2.S vaccination and SARS-CoV-2 variants. Study in general: Ad26.COV2.S, an intramuscular injection, was given once or twice 56 days apart.

In regard to this clone: Its cognate antigen is unknown.

The treatment here: roughly 18 received Ad26.COV2.S at low or high dose, single or two shots; 5 received placebo; per-sample allocation not given. All samples were drawn on day 63, counting from the first vaccine or placebo injection. Boston hosted the donor, who was an adult aged 18-55 years. Study-wide findings and caveats: Placebo recipients had lower spike-specific TCR breadth than vaccine recipients.

This CDR3 has 13 residues. V dropped 8 bases and J dropped 3 bases, with 10 bases sitting between them. CDR1 MNHEY and CDR2 SMNVEV come from the germline V gene (reference sequence). Only in-frame clones appear in the TCRdb table, and some are missing; sequencing was by immunoSEQ multiplex PCR. The table includes about 350,000 clones, 88% detected once. V gene TRBV27 combines with J gene TRBJ2-2, with a tentative D call TRBD2 (5 bases). This TCR was sampled from a person between 18 and 59 years old who received the Ad26.COV2.S COVID-19 vaccine or a placebo. The material sequenced was peripheral blood, taken in a trial of Ad26.COV2.S vaccine versus placebo. The CDR3 bases are TGTGCCAGCCGAAGCGGATACACCGGGGAGCTGTTTTTT. Its translation: CASRSGYTGELFF.